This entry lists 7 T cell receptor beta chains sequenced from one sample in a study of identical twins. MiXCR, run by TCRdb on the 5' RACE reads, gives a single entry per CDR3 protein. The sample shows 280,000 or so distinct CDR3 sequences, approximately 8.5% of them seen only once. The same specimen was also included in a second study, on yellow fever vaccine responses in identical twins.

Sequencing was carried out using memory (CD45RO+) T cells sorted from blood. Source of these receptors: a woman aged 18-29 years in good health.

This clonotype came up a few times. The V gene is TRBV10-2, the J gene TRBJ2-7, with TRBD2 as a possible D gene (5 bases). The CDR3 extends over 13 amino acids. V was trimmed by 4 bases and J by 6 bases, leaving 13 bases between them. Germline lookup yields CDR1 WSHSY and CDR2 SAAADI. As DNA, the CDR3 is TGCGCCAGCAGTGTTATGGGAGCGGCCGAGCAGTACGTC. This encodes CASSVMGAAEQYV.

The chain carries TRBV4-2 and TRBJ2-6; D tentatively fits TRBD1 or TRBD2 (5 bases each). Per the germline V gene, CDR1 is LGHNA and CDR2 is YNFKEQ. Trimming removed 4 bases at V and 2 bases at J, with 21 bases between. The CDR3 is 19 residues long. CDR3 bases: TGTGCCAGCAGCCCCCTGATTGGGGGTCTATCGACTGGGGCCAACGTCCTGACTTTC. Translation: CASSPLIGGLSTGANVLTF.

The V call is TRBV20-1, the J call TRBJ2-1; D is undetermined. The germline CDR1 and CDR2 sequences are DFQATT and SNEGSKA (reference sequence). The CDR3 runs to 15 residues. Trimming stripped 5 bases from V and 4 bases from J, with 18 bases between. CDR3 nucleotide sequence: TGCAGTGCTGCCCTTTCTCGCAACTTTTACAATGAGCAGTTCTTC. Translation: CSAALSRNFYNEQFF.

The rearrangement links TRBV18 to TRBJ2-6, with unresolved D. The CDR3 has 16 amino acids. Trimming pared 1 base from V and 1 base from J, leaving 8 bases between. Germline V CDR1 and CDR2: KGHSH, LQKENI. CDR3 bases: TGTGCCAGCTCACCACATCCCAGGTCTGGGGCCAACGTCCTGACTTTC. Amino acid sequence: CASSPHPRSGANVLTF.

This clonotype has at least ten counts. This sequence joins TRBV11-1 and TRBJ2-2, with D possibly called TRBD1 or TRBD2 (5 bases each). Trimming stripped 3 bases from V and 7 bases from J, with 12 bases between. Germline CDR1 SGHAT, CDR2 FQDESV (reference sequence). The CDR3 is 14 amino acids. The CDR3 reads CASSFAGTDGELFF. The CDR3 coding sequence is TGTGCCAGCAGCTTCGCAGGGACCGACGGGGAGCTGTTTTTT.

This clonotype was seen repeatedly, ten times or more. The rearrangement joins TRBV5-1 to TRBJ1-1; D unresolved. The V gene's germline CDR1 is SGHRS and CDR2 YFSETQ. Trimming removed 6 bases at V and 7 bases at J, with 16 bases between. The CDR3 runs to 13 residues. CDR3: CASTPEPSLEAFF. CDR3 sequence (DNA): TGCGCCAGCACACCGGAGCCTAGCCTTGAAGCTTTCTTT. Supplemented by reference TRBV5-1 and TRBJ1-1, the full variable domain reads KAGVTQTPRYLIKTRGQQVTLSCSPISGHRSVSWYQQTPGQGLQFLFEYFSETQRNKGNFPGRFSGRQFSNSRSEMNVSTLELGDSALYLCASTPEPSLEAFFGQGTRLTVV.

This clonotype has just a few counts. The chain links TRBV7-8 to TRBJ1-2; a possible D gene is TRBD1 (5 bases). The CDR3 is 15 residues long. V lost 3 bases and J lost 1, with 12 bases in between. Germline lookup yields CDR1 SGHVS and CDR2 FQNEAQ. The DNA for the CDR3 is TGTGCCAGCAGCTTGGGACCCTGGGGTAACTATGGCTACACCTTC. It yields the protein CASSLGPWGNYGYTF.